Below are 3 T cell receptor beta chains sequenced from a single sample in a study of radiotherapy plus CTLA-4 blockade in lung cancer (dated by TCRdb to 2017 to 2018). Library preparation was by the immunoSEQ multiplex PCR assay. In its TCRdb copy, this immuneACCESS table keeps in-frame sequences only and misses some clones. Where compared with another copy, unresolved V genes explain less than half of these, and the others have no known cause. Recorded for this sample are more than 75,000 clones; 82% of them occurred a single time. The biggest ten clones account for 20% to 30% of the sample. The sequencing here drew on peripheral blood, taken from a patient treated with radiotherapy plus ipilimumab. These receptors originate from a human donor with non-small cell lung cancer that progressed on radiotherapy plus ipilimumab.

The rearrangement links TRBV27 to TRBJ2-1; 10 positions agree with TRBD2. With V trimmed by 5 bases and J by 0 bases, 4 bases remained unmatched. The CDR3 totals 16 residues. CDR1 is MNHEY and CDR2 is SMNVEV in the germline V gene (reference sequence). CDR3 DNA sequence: TGTGCCAGCAGTGCCCCTAGCGGGAGCTCCTACAATGAGCAGTTCTTC. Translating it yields CASSAPSGSSYNEQFF.

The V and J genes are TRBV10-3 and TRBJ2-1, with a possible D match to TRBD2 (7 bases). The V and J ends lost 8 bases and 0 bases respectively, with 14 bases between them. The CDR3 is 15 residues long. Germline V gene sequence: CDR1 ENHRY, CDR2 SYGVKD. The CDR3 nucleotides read TGTGCCATCGGGGGGGGCGGGAGCTCCTACAATGAGCAGTTCTTC. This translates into CAIGGGGSSYNEQFF.

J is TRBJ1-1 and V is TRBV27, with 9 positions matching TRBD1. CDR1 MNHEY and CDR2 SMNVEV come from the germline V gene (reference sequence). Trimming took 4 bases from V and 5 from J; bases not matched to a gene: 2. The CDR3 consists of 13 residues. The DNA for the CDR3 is TGTGCCAGCAGTTCCGACAGGGGGACTGAAGCTTTCTTT. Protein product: CASSSDRGTEAFF.